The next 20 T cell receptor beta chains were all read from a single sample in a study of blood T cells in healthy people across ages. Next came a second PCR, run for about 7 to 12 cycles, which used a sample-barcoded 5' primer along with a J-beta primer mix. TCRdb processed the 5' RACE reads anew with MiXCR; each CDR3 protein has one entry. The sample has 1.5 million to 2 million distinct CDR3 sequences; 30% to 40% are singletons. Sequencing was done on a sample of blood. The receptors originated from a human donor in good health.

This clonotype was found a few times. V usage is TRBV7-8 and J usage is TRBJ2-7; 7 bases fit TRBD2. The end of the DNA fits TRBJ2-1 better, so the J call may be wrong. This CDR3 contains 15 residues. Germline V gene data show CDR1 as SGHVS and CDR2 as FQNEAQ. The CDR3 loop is CASSLASGSSYEQFF. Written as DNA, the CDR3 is TGTGCCAGCAGCTTAGCTAGCGGGTCATCCTACGAGCAGTTCTTC.

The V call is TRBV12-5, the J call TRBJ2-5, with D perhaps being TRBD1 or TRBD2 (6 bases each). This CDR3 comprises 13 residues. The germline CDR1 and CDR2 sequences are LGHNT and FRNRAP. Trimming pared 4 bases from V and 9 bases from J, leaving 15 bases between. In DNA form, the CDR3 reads TGTGCTAGTGGTTCCTCGGGGGCGGAGCCCCAGTACTTC. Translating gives CASGSSGAEPQYF. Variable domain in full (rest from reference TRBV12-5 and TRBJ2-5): DARVTQTPRHKVTEMGQEVTMRCQPILGHNTVFWYRQTMMQGLELLAYFRNRAPLDDSGMPKDRFSAEMPDATLATLKIQPSEPRDSAVYFCASGSSGAEPQYFGPGTRLLVL.

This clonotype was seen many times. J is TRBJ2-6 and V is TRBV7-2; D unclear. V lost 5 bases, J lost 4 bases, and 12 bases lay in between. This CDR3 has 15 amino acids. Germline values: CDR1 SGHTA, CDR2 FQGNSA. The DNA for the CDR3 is TGTGCCAGCAGCCCCAGACTCTCGGGGGCCAACGTCCTGACTTTC. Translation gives CASSPRLSGANVLTF.

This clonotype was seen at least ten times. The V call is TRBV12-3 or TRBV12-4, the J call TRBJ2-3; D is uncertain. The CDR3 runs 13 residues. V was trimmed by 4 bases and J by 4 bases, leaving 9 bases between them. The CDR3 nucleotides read TGTGCCAGCAGTTCCCGTGCGGCAGATACGCAGTATTTT. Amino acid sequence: CASSSRAADTQYF.

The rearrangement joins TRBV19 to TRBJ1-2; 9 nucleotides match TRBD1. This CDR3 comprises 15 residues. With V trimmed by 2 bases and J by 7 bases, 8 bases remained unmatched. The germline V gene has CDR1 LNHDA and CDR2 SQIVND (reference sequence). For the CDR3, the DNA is TGTGCCAGTAGTATAAGGATCGGGACAGGGTCTGGCTACACCTTC. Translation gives CASSIRIGTGSGYTF.

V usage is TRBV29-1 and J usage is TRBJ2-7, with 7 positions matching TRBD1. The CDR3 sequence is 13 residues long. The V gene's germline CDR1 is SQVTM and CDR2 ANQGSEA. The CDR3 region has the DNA TGCAACGCTGGGCCGGCAGGGGGTTACGAGCAGTACTTC. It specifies CNAGPAGGYEQYF.

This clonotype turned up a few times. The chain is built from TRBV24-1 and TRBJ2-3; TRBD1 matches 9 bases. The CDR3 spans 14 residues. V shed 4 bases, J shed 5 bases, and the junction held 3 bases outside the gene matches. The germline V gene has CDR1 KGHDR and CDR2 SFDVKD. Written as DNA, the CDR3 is TGTGCCACCAGTGAGCCGGACAGGGGAGATACGCAGTATTTT. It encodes CATSEPDRGDTQYF.

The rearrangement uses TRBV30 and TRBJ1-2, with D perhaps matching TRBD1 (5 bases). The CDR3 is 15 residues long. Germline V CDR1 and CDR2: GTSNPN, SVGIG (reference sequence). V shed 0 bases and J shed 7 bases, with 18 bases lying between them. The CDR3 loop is CAWSVGAQGESGYTF. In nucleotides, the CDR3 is TGTGCCTGGAGTGTAGGGGCGCAGGGCGAAAGTGGCTACACCTTC.

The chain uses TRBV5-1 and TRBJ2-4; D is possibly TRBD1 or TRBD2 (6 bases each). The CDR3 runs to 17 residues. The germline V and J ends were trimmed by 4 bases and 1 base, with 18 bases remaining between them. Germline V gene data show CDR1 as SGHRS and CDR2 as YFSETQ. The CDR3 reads CASSPPWRGVAKNIQYF. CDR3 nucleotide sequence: TGCGCCAGCAGCCCCCCCTGGAGGGGGGTGGCCAAAAACATTCAGTACTTC.

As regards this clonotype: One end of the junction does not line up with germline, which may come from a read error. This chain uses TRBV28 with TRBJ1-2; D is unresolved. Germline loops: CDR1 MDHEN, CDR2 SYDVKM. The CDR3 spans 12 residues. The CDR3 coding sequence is TGTGCCTGCAGTTGGGAGACCTATGGCTACACCTTC. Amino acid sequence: CACSWETYGYTF.

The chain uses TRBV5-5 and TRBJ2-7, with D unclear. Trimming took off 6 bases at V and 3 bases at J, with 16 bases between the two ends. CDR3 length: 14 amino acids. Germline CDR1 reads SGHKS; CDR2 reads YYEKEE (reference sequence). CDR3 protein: CASNPTPKIYEQYF. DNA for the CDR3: TGTGCCAGCAACCCCACTCCAAAGATCTACGAGCAGTACTTC.

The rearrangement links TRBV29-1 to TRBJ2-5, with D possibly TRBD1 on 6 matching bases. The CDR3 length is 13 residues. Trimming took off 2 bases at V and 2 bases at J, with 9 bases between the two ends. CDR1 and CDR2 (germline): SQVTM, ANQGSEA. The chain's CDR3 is CSVERDIQETQYF. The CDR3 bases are TGCAGCGTTGAAAGGGACATACAAGAGACCCAGTACTTC.

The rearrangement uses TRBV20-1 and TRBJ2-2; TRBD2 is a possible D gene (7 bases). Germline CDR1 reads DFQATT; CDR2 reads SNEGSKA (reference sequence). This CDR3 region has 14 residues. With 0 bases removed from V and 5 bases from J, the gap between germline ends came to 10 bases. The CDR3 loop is CSARDGGATGELFF. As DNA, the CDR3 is TGCAGTGCTAGAGATGGGGGGGCAACCGGGGAGCTGTTTTTT.

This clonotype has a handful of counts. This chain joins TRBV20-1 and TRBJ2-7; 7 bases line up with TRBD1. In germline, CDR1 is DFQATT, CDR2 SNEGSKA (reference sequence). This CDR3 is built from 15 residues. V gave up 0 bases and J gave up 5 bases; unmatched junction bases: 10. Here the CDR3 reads CSARDFRGKDNEQYF. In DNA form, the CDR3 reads TGCAGTGCTAGAGACTTCAGGGGGAAGGATAACGAGCAGTACTTC.

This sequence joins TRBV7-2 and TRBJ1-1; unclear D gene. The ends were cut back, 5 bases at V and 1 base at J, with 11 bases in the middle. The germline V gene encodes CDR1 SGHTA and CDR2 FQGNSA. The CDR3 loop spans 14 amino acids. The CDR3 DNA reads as TGTGCCAGCAGCCTATCCCCGGAGAACACTGAAGCTTTCTTT. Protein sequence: CASSLSPENTEAFF.

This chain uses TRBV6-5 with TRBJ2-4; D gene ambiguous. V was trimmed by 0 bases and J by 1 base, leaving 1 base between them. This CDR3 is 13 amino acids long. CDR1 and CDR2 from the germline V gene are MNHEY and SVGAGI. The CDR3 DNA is TGTGCCAGCAGTTACTCGGCCAAAAACATTCAGTACTTC. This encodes CASSYSAKNIQYF.

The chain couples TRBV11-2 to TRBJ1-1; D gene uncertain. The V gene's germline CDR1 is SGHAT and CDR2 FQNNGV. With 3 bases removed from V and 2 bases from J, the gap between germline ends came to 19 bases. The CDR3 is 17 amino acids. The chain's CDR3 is CASSFGRNGRINTEAFF. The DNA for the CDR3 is TGTGCCAGCAGCTTTGGCCGGAACGGACGGATTAACACTGAAGCTTTCTTT.

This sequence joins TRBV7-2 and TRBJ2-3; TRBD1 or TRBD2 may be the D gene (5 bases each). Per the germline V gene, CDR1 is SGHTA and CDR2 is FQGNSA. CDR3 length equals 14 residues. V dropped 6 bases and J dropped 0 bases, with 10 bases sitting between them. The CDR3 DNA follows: TGTGCCAGCAGAGAGGGGATAAGCACAGATACGCAGTATTTT. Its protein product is CASREGISTDTQYF.

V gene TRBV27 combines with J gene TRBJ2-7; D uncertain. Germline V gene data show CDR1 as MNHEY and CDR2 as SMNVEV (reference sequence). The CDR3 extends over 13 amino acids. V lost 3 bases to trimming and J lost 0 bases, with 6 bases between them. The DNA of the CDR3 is TGTGCCAGCAGTTTCCACAACTCCTACGAGCAGTACTTC. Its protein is CASSFHNSYEQYF.

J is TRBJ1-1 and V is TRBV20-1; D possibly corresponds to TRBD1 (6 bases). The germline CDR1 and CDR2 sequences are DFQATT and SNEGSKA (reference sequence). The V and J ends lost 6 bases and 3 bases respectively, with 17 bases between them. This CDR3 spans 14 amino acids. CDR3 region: CSATPSTGHTEAFF. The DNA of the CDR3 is TGCAGTGCAACACCCAGCACAGGGCACACTGAAGCTTTCTTT.